Described below is a single T cell receptor beta chain sequence and its context. Seattle cases were enrolled at active infection and followed longitudinally. The sample originates from a study of blood T cell repertoires in COVID-19. At the level of the study: Sites across the United States, Italy and Spain contributed samples from acute and convalescent COVID-19.

Per the original methods: Estimation of nucleated cell counts was performed using reference gene primer amplification. TCRdb keeps only in-frame clones here, not all; method: immunoSEQ multiplex PCR. D and trimming were read from the DNA, whereas the V and J calls and clone size are those reported in that table. The data contain fewer than 250,000 clones, 80% to 85% of them singletons. The germline V gene encodes CDR1 LGHDT and CDR2 YNNKEL (reference sequence). CDR3 size: 14 residues. V was pared by 4 bases and J by 8 bases, with 3 bases of the junction left unmatched. The source is a woman aged 80 or over with COVID-19, enrolled during active disease. Sequencing was carried out using peripheral blood. This chain joins TRBV3-1 (or the pseudogene TRBV3-2) and TRBJ2-1, with 12 bases fitting TRBD1. The CDR3 sequence: CASSLGTGGHEQFF. CDR3 nucleotides: TGTGCCAGCAGCCTCGGGACAGGGGGCCATGAGCAGTTCTTC.